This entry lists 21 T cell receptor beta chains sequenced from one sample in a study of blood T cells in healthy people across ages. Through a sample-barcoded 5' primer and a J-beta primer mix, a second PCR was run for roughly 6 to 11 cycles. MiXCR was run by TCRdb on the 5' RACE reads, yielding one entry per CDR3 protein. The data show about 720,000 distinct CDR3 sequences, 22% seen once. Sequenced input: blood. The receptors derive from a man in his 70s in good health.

The DNA of the CDR3 is TGTGCCAGTAGTCCTTCTAGCGGGGGGTTGAACGAGCAGTACTTC. Protein product: CASSPSSGGLNEQYF. The gene calls are TRBV19 and TRBJ2-7, with 11 bases identical to TRBD2. Losses at the gene ends were 5 bases for V and 5 bases for J; bases not matched to a gene: 8. The CDR3 extends over 15 amino acids. Germline lookup yields CDR1 LNHDA and CDR2 SQIVND (reference sequence). Based on the CDR3 plus reference TRBV19 and TRBJ2-7, the full variable domain is DGGITQSPKYLFRKEGQNVTLSCEQNLNHDAMYWYRQDPGQGLRLIYYSQIVNDFQKGDIAEGYSVSREKKESFPLTVTSAQKNPTAFYLCASSPSSGGLNEQYFGPGTRLTVT.

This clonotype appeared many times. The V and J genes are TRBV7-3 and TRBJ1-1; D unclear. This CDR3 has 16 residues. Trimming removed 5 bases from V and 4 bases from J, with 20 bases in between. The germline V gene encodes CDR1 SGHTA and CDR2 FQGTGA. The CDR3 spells CASSPTSSDDGTEAFF. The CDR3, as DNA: TGTGCCAGCAGCCCCACATCCTCGGACGACGGCACTGAAGCTTTCTTT. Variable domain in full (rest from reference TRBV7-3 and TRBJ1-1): GAGVSQTPSNKVTEKGKYVELRCDPISGHTALYWYRQSLGQGPEFLIYFQGTGAADDSGLPNDRFFAVRPEGSVSTLKIQRTERGDSAVYLCASSPTSSDDGTEAFFGQGTRLTVV.

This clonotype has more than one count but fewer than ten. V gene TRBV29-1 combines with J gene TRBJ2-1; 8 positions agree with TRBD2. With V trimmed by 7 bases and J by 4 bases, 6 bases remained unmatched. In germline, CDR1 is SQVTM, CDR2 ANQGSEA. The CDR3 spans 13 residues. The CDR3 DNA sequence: TGCAGCGCGGAGCGGGAGTTGTACAATGAGCAGTTCTTC. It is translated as CSAERELYNEQFF.

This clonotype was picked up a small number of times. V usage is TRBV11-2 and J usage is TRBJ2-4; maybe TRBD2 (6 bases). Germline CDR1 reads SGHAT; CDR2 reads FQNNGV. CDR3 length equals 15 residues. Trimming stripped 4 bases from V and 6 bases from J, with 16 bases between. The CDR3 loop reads CASSSFTGTGNIQYF. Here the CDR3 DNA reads TGTGCCAGCAGCTCATTTACCGGGACTGGAAACATTCAGTACTTC.

The DNA of the CDR3 is TGCAGTGCTAGCCAGGGACTAGCTCCTTACGAGCAGTACTTC. Protein sequence: CSASQGLAPYEQYF. This sequence joins TRBV20-1 and TRBJ2-7, with 9 bases aligning to TRBD2. Germline V gene data show CDR1 as DFQATT and CDR2 as SNEGSKA (reference sequence). CDR3 size: 14 residues. The J segment lost 4 bases and the V segment lost 3 bases, leaving 7 bases of the junction unmatched.

In DNA form, the CDR3 reads TGTGCCAGCACGTCTCGGGTCCTTTTTCCGTACGAGCAGTACTTC. It yields the protein CASTSRVLFPYEQYF. The chain recombines TRBV12-3 or TRBV12-4 with TRBJ2-7, with no clear D. The V end was cut by 7 bases, the J end by 4 bases, with 20 bases between. The CDR3 consists of 15 residues.

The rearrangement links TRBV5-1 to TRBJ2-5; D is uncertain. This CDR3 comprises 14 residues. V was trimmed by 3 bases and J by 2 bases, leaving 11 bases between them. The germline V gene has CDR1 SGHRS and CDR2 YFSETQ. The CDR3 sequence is CASSSGRTQETQYF. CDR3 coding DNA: TGCGCCAGCAGCTCGGGCAGAACTCAAGAGACCCAGTACTTC.

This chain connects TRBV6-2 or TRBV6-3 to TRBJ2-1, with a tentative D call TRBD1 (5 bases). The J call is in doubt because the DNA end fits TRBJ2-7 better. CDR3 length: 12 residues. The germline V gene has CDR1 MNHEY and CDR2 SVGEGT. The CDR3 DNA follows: TGTGCCAGCAGTTGGTCAGGGTACGAGCAGTACGTC. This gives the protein CASSWSGYEQYV.

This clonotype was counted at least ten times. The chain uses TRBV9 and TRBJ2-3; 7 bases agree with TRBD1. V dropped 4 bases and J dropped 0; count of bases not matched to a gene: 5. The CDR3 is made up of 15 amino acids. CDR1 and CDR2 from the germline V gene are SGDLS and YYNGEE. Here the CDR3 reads CASSRRQGSTDTQYF. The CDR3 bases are TGTGCCAGCAGCAGGCGACAGGGCAGCACAGATACGCAGTATTTT.

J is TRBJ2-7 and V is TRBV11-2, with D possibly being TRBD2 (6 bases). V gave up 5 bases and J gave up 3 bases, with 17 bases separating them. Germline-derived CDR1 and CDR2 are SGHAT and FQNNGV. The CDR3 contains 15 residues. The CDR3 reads CASSPLWRENYEQYF. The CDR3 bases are TGTGCCAGCAGCCCACTGTGGAGGGAAAACTACGAGCAGTACTTC. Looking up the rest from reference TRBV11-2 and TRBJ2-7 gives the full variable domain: EAGVAQSPRYKIIEKRQSVAFWCNPISGHATLYWYQQILGQGPKLLIQFQNNGVVDDSQLPKDRFSAERLKGVDSTLKIQPAKLEDSAVYLCASSPLWRENYEQYFGPGTRLTVT.

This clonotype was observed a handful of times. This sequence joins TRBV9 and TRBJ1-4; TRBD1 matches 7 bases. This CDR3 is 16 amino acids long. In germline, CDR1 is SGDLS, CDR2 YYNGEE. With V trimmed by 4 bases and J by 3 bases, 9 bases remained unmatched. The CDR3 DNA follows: TGTGCCAGCAGCTCTTATCCGGGACAGTCTAATGAAAAACTGTTTTTT. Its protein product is CASSSYPGQSNEKLFF.

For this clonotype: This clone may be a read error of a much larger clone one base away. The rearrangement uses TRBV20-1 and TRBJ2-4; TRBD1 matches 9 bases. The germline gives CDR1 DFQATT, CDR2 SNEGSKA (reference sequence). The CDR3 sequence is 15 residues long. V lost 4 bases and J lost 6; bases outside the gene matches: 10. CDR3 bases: TGCAGTGCTATTTCAGGACAGGGGCCACGAAACATTCAGTACTTC. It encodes CSAISGQGPRNIQYF.

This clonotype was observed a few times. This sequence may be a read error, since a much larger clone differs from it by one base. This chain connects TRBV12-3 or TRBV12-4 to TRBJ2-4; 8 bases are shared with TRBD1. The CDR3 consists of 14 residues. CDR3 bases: TGTGCCAGCAGTTTCCCTGACAGGGGAGACATTCAGTGCTTC. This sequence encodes CASSFPDRGDIQCF.

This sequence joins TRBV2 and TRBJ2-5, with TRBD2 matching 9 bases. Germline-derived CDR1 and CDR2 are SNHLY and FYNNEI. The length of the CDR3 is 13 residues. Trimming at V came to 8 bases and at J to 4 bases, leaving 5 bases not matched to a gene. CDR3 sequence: CASPLAGRETQYF. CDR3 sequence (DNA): TGTGCCAGCCCCCTAGCGGGAAGAGAGACCCAGTACTTC.

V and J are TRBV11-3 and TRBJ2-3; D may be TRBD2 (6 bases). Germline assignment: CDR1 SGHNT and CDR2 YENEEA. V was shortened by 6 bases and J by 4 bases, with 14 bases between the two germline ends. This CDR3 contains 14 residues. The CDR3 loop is CASRDSTRSDTQYF. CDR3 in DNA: TGTGCCAGCAGAGATTCGACTAGGTCAGATACGCAGTATTTT.

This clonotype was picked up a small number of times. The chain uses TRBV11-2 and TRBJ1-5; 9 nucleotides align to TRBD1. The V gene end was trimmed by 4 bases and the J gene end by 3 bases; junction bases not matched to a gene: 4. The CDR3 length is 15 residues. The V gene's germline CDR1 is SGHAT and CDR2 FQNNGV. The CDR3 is CASSSRTGANQPQHF. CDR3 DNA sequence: TGTGCCAGCAGCTCAAGGACAGGGGCCAATCAGCCCCAGCATTTT.

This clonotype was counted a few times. CDR3 region: CSARNEREKLFF. CDR3 DNA sequence: TGCAGTGCTAGAAATGAGCGGGAAAAACTGTTTTTT. The genes are TRBV20-1 and TRBJ1-4, with D hard to call. V was clipped by 2 bases and J by 8 bases, with 9 bases between them. The CDR3 loop spans 12 amino acids. The germline V gene has CDR1 DFQATT and CDR2 SNEGSKA (reference sequence).

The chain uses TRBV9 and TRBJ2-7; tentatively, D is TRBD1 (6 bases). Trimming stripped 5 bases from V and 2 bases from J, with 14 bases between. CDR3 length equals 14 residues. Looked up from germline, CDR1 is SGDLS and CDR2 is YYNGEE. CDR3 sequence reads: CASSATGYPYEQYF. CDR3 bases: TGTGCCAGCAGTGCTACAGGGTATCCCTACGAGCAGTACTTC.

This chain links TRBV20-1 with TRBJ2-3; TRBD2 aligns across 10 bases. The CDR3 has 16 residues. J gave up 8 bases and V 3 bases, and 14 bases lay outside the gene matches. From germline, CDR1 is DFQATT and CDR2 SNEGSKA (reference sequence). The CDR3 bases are TGCAGTGCTAGGATGGCTAGCGGGGGCCTGACGGGTACGCAGTATTTT. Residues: CSARMASGGLTGTQYF.

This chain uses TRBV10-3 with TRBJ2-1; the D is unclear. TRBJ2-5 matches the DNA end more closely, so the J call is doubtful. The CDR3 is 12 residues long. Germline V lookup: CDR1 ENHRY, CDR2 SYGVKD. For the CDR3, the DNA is TGTGCCATCAGTGACGATGCCGAGACCCAGTACTTC. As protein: CAISDDAETQYF.

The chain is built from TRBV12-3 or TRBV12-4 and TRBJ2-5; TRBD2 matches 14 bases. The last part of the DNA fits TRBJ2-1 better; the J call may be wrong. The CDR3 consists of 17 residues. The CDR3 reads CASSSRLAGGPFNEQFF. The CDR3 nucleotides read TGTGCCAGCAGTTCCAGACTAGCGGGAGGGCCATTCAATGAGCAGTTCTTC.